This paragraph covers one T cell receptor beta chain sequence. Libraries were prepared by immunoSEQ multiplex PCR; TCRdb keeps only in-frame clonotypes and omits some of them. The sample holds 50,000 or so clones, roughly nine tenths seen once. This entry comes from a study of T cell changes during pregnancy in multiple sclerosis. The CDR3 has 13 residues. The V gene lost 4 bases and the J gene lost 5 bases, with 12 bases spanning the gap. Germline V CDR1 and CDR2: SEHNR, FQNEAQ (reference sequence). The sample here was CD8+ T cells from peripheral blood mononuclear cells, taken after pregnancy. The clonotype comes from a female donor with multiple sclerosis, enrolled in a pregnancy study. The chain couples TRBV7-9 to TRBJ2-7; D gene unclear. The CDR3: CASSYEVADEQYF. The CDR3 DNA reads TGTGCCAGCAGCTACGAGGTGGCAGACGAGCAGTACTTC.